A single sample gave rise to the 30 T cell receptor beta chains below, sequenced in a study of tumor-infiltrating lymphocytes in localized non-small cell lung cancer. Sequencing was performed with immunoSEQ multiplex PCR; in TCRdb, only in-frame clones are kept and a portion is missing. This table holds 16,000 or so clones, over 70% found once. Sequenced: lung tumor tissue. Every receptor here comes from a human donor with non-small cell lung cancer.

The CDR3 region has the DNA TGTGCCAGCAGTGTTGGCAGGGGTTGGGATACGCAGTATTTT. It translates to CASSVGRGWDTQYF. The rearrangement joins TRBV25-1 to TRBJ2-3; D possibly corresponds to TRBD1 (6 bases). There are 14 residues in the CDR3. Per the germline V gene, CDR1 is MGHDK and CDR2 is SYGVNS. V was shortened by 4 bases and J by 6 bases, with 14 bases between the two germline ends.

In regard to this clone: Other nucleotide sequences in the sample specify the same CDR3. The chain combines TRBV18 with TRBJ2-3; TRBD2 aligns across 8 bases. This CDR3 has 15 residues. The V segment lost 0 bases and the J segment 4 bases; nucleotides outside the gene matches: 3. The germline V gene has CDR1 KGHSH and CDR2 LQKENI. The CDR3 DNA sequence: TGTGCCAGCTCACCACCGGGACTAGGGGCAGATACGCAGTATTTT. This sequence encodes CASSPPGLGADTQYF.

The rearrangement joins TRBV4-1 to TRBJ1-2; D gene uncertain. Trimming took off 4 bases at V and 8 bases at J, with 11 bases between the two ends. The germline gives CDR1 MGHRA, CDR2 YSYEKL. The CDR3 contains 12 residues. The CDR3, as DNA: TGCGCCAGCAGCCCCAGTCCCGGCGGCTACACCTTC. Encoded protein: CASSPSPGGYTF.

Only one count was recorded for this clone. The chain recombines TRBV11-2 with TRBJ2-1; TRBD2 matches 10 bases. The V gene's germline CDR1 is SGHAT and CDR2 FQNNGV. This CDR3 comprises 15 residues. Losses at the gene ends were 0 bases for V and 10 bases for J; bases not matched to a gene: 6. Here the CDR3 reads CASSLEPSGRGEQFF. The CDR3 DNA reads TGTGCCAGCAGCTTAGAGCCTAGCGGGAGAGGGGAGCAGTTCTTC.

The chain couples TRBV19 to TRBJ1-4; TRBD1 aligns across 11 bases. This CDR3 has 15 amino acids. With V trimmed by 8 bases and J by 11 bases, 13 bases remained unmatched. Germline-derived CDR1 and CDR2 are LNHDA and SQIVND (reference sequence). The CDR3 coding sequence is TGTGCCAGTCGACGCCCAGGACAGGGGGCGGACAAACTGTTTTTT. Protein sequence: CASRRPGQGADKLFF.

V and J are TRBV7-2 and TRBJ1-1, with unresolved D. The CDR3 has 12 residues. V lost 5 bases to trimming and J lost 2 bases, with 6 bases between them. Germline lookup yields CDR1 SGHTA and CDR2 FQGNSA. The CDR3 reads CASSPFNTEAFF. The CDR3, as DNA: TGTGCCAGCAGCCCGTTTAACACTGAAGCTTTCTTT.

J is TRBJ2-7 and V is TRBV4-1; D is ambiguous. The CDR3 sequence is 14 residues long. Germline V gives CDR1 MGHRA, CDR2 YSYEKL. Trimming stripped 4 bases from V and 4 bases from J, with 14 bases between. In DNA, the CDR3 is TGCGCCAGCAGCCTAGCCTCATTAGGGTACGAGCAGTACTTC. Amino acids: CASSLASLGYEQYF.

The gene calls are TRBV10-3 and TRBJ2-3, with 11 bases identical to TRBD2. CDR3 size: 21 residues. Trimming removed 2 bases from V and 4 bases from J; junction bases left unmatched: 20. Germline lookup yields CDR1 ENHRY and CDR2 SYGVKD. This CDR3 is CAISEAGFRLAGGPSADTQYF. The CDR3 nucleotides read TGTGCCATCAGTGAGGCCGGGTTCCGGCTAGCGGGAGGCCCCAGCGCAGATACGCAGTATTTT.

The chain couples TRBV25-1 to TRBJ2-5; 11 bases align to TRBD2. The CDR3 covers 17 residues. The trim removed 1 base at V and 4 bases at J, leaving 8 bases unmatched. Germline V gives CDR1 MGHDK, CDR2 SYGVNS. The CDR3 loop reads CASSEFGSGRAGETQYF. DNA of the CDR3: TGTGCCAGCAGTGAATTTGGTAGCGGGAGGGCCGGAGAGACCCAGTACTTC. The variable domain in full, with the rest retrieved from reference TRBV25-1 and TRBJ2-5, is EADIYQTPRYLVIGTGKKITLECSQTMGHDKMYWYQQDPGMELHLIHYSYGVNSTEKGDLSSESTVSRIRTEHFPLTLESARPSHTSQYLCASSEFGSGRAGETQYFGPGTRLLVL.

The chain is built from TRBV5-6 and TRBJ1-2; D uncertain. Germline V gene data show CDR1 as SGHDT and CDR2 as YYEEEE. Trimming removed 1 base at V and 2 bases at J, with 6 bases between. CDR3 length equals 13 residues. CDR3 nucleotides: TGTGCCAGCAGCTTGAAGCAAAACTATGGCTACACCTTC. Residues: CASSLKQNYGYTF.

This chain links TRBV4-3 with TRBJ2-7, with a tentative D call TRBD1 (5 bases). The CDR3 runs 14 residues. Germline values: CDR1 LGHNA, CDR2 YSLEER. Trimming shortened V by 3 bases and J by 0 bases, and 9 bases separated the two germline ends. CDR3 loop: CASSHQGTSYEQYF. CDR3 DNA: TGCGCCAGCAGCCACCAGGGAACCTCCTACGAGCAGTACTTC.

This sequence joins TRBV4-3 and TRBJ2-3; D gene ambiguous. This CDR3 region has 16 residues. V shed 0 bases and J shed 3 bases, with 13 bases lying between them. Germline V gene data show CDR1 as LGHNA and CDR2 as YSLEER. CDR3 coding DNA: TGCGCCAGCAGCCAAGAGTCAGCCCCTACGACAGATACGCAGTATTTT. It specifies CASSQESAPTTDTQYF.

V gene TRBV29-1 combines with J gene TRBJ1-2; possibly TRBD1 for D (6 bases). V dropped 4 bases and J dropped 4 bases, with 16 bases sitting between them. Germline loops: CDR1 SQVTM, CDR2 ANQGSEA. The CDR3 runs 14 residues. As DNA, the CDR3 is TGCAGCGTTGGCGGAGGACAGACCCGCTATGGCTACACCTTC. Its translation: CSVGGGQTRYGYTF.

This chain joins TRBV6-1 and TRBJ2-1, with 9 bases matching TRBD2. V lost 1 base to trimming and J lost 8 bases; unmatched junction nucleotides: 9. The CDR3 is 16 residues long. Germline V CDR1 and CDR2: MNHNS, SASEGT. CDR3 sequence: CASSEGVGAGGHEQFF. For the CDR3, the DNA is TGTGCCAGCAGTGAAGGTGTTGGAGCGGGAGGCCATGAGCAGTTCTTC.

The chain combines TRBV11-2 with TRBJ2-7; no reliable D call. Trimming left V 1 base short and J 3 bases short, with 10 bases between. The V gene's germline CDR1 is SGHAT and CDR2 FQNNGV. CDR3 length: 14 amino acids. This CDR3 is CASSLAGSNYEQYF. CDR3 nucleotides: TGTGCCAGCAGCTTAGCAGGCAGCAACTACGAGCAGTACTTC.

The V and J genes are TRBV10-3 and TRBJ2-3; 7 nucleotides line up with TRBD1. The germline gives CDR1 ENHRY, CDR2 SYGVKD. Unmatched junction bases numbered 12, after V lost 10 bases and J lost 2 bases. This CDR3 region has 15 residues. The CDR3 here is CATWGITGATDTQYF. CDR3 DNA sequence: TGTGCCACCTGGGGGATAACAGGGGCCACAGATACGCAGTATTTT.

This rearrangement joins TRBV5-1 to TRBJ2-7, with 11 positions matching TRBD2. CDR1 is SGHRS and CDR2 is YFSETQ in the germline V gene. The CDR3 spans 16 residues. The trim removed 3 bases at V and 3 bases at J, leaving 8 bases unmatched. The CDR3 is CASSSGTSGSFYEQYF. CDR3 in DNA: TGCGCCAGCAGCTCTGGAACTAGCGGGAGCTTCTACGAGCAGTACTTC.

This clone was counted only a few times. The CDR3 here is CASSEGTGEGGYTF. Written as DNA, the CDR3 is TGTGCCAGCAGTGAAGGGACAGGGGAGGGTGGCTACACCTTC. V and J are TRBV2 and TRBJ1-2; TRBD1 matches 9 bases. CDR1 is SNHLY, CDR2 FYNNEI, per germline. V shed 1 base, J shed 7 bases, and the junction held 4 bases outside the gene matches. There are 14 residues in the CDR3.

DNA for the CDR3: TGTGCCAGCAGCTTCGGACAGGGCGGGGACGGCTACACCTTC. Translated, it gives CASSFGQGGDGYTF. The rearrangement joins TRBV7-9 to TRBJ1-2; TRBD1 matches 8 bases. This CDR3 spans 14 amino acids. With V trimmed by 3 bases and J by 8 bases, 8 bases remained unmatched. The germline V gene has CDR1 SEHNR and CDR2 FQNEAQ (reference sequence). The whole variable domain, remainder taken from reference TRBV7-9 and TRBJ1-2, is DTGVSQNPRHKITKRGQNVTFRCDPISEHNRLYWYRQTLGQGPEFLTYFQNEAQLEKSRLLSDRFSAERPKGSFSTLEIQRTEQGDSAMYLCASSFGQGGDGYTFGSGTRLTVV.

The chain carries TRBV7-6 and TRBJ2-1, with D possibly being TRBD1 (5 bases). Germline V gene lookup returns CDR1 SGHVS and CDR2 FNYEAQ. The CDR3 has 15 residues. The V and J ends lost 5 bases and 3 bases respectively, with 14 bases between them. The CDR3, as DNA: TGTGCCAGCAGCCCCTCCCAGACAGTCTACAATGAGCAGTTCTTC. It is translated as CASSPSQTVYNEQFF. The whole variable domain, remainder taken from reference TRBV7-6 and TRBJ2-1, is GAGVSQSPRYKVTKRGQDVALRCDPISGHVSLYWYRQALGQGPEFLTYFNYEAQQDKSGLPNDRFSAERPEGSISTLTIQRTEQRDSAMYRCASSPSQTVYNEQFFGPGTRLTVL.

The chain carries TRBV6-6 and TRBJ1-1; D may be TRBD1 (5 bases). The CDR3 consists of 15 residues. Germline CDR1 and CDR2: MNHNY and SVGAGI (reference sequence). Between the trimmed V and J ends, which lost 2 bases and 4 bases, there was a span of 14 bases. CDR3 bases: TGTGCCAGCAGTTACGACGGGGGGATAAGCACTGAAGCTTTCTTT. Residues: CASSYDGGISTEAFF.

This clone was detected only a few times. J is TRBJ1-4 and V is TRBV7-2, with unresolved D. This CDR3 comprises 13 residues. Trimming removed 1 base at V and 14 bases at J, with 14 bases between. Germline values: CDR1 SGHTA, CDR2 FQGNSA. The CDR3 loop is CASSLGRVGNLFF. DNA of the CDR3: TGTGCCAGCAGCTTAGGACGGGTCGGCAACCTGTTTTTT.

In its sample, this clone is medium-sized. CDR3 sequence: CAISDLPNQPQHF. CDR3 nucleotides: TGTGCCATCAGCGACTTACCCAATCAGCCCCAGCATTTT. The gene calls are TRBV10-3 and TRBJ1-5, with unresolved D. Between the trimmed V and J ends, which lost 6 bases and 3 bases, there was a span of 9 bases. Looked up from germline, CDR1 is ENHRY and CDR2 is SYGVKD. CDR3 length: 13 residues.

The chain joins TRBV18 to TRBJ2-7, with D maybe TRBD1 (6 bases). CDR1 KGHSH and CDR2 LQKENI come from the germline V gene. This CDR3 has 14 residues. V was trimmed by 4 bases and J by 3 bases, leaving 13 bases between them. The CDR3 region has the DNA TGTGCCAGCTCACGCCGGGACAAGCTCTACGAGCAGTACTTC. Amino acid sequence: CASSRRDKLYEQYF.

The CDR3 region has the DNA TGTGCCAGCAGCCAACAAATCGTCGGGACAGGGTTTCAGCCCCAGCATTTT. Its translation: CASSQQIVGTGFQPQHF. The chain carries TRBV4-2 and TRBJ1-5; TRBD1 matches 9 bases. This CDR3 spans 17 amino acids. Germline lookup yields CDR1 LGHNA and CDR2 YNFKEQ. V dropped 2 bases and J dropped 6; count of bases not matched to a gene: 11.

This sequence joins TRBV4-2 and TRBJ2-3; 13 positions match TRBD2. Germline V gene data show CDR1 as LGHNA and CDR2 as YNFKEQ. The V gene end was trimmed by 4 bases and the J gene end by 2 bases; junction bases not matched to a gene: 9. CDR3 length: 18 residues. Written as DNA, the CDR3 is TGTGCCAGCAGCCCGACCCCGGGACTAGCGGGGTTCACAGATACGCAGTATTTT. As protein: CASSPTPGLAGFTDTQYF.

The chain employs TRBV28 and TRBJ2-3; no clear D. This CDR3 has 11 amino acids. Germline V gives CDR1 MDHEN, CDR2 SYDVKM. V was cut by 1 base and J by 8 bases, with 4 bases left in between. The CDR3 sequence: CASSLFGTQYF. The CDR3 nucleotides are TGTGCCAGCAGTTTATTCGGTACGCAGTATTTT.

This clone occurred once. The rearrangement links TRBV7-9 to TRBJ2-2; D possibly corresponds to TRBD1 (6 bases). The CDR3 length is 17 residues. Trimming took 1 base from V and 1 from J, leaving 13 bases between them. Germline CDR1 reads SEHNR; CDR2 reads FQNEAQ (reference sequence). The DNA of the CDR3 is TGTGCCAGCAGCTTAGTCACCGGGACATTGAACACCGGGGAGCTGTTTTTT. Its protein is CASSLVTGTLNTGELFF.

The rearrangement joins TRBV28 to TRBJ2-6; 8 nucleotides line up with TRBD2. Trimming cost V 3 bases and J 1 base; bases outside gene matches: 14. The CDR3 spans 20 residues. Germline CDR1 is MDHEN and CDR2 is SYDVKM. CDR3 residues: CASSLLTESGGQSGANVLTF. The CDR3 DNA is TGTGCCAGCAGTTTGTTAACCGAATCGGGAGGGCAGTCTGGGGCCAACGTCCTGACTTTC.

V gene TRBV6-6 combines with J gene TRBJ1-5; D is undetermined. Trimming stripped 1 base from V and 5 bases from J, with 3 bases between. The CDR3 runs to 12 residues. Looked up from germline, CDR1 is MNHNY and CDR2 is SVGAGI (reference sequence). Here the CDR3 DNA reads TGTGCCAGCAGTTACTTAGATCAGCCCCAGCATTTT. Protein: CASSYLDQPQHF.